This entry lists 23 T cell receptor beta chains sequenced from one sample in a study of cytomegalovirus exposure and HLA in healthy donors. The PCR was carried out with 60 Vbeta primers and 13 Jbeta primers. The repertoire was sequenced with immunoSEQ multiplex PCR; TCRdb's copy has only in-frame clones and lacks some. This table has fewer than 200,000 clones, approximately 80% appearing once. Sequencing was carried out using PBMCs. Every receptor here comes from a woman aged 45-60 years in good health and CMV-seropositive.

The chain employs TRBV11-1 and TRBJ2-1; 9 bases match TRBD1. Germline lookup yields CDR1 SGHAT and CDR2 FQDESV (reference sequence). The CDR3 has 17 residues. V shed 5 bases, J shed 5 bases, and the junction held 13 bases outside the gene matches. The CDR3 coding sequence is TGTGCCAGCAGCCGCGGACTGGTGGGACAGGGCCACAATGAGCAGTTCTTC. It specifies CASSRGLVGQGHNEQFF.

With regard to this clone: A junction boundary mismatches the germline segment, possibly from a read error. This sequence joins TRBV7-9 and TRBJ1-2; D perhaps matches TRBD1 (5 bases). CDR3 length: 13 residues. Germline assignment: CDR1 SEHNR and CDR2 FQNEAQ (reference sequence). The DNA of the CDR3 is TGTTCCAGCAGCCACGAGGCAGGGAATGGCTACACCTTC. Its translation is CSSSHEAGNGYTF.

This chain joins TRBV7-2 and TRBJ2-1; 8 bases are a match to TRBD2. The CDR3 is 15 residues long. The germline CDR1 and CDR2 sequences are SGHTA and FQGNSA. Trimming removed 1 base from V and 4 bases from J; junction bases left unmatched: 3. The CDR3 coding sequence is TGTGCCAGCAGCTTAGGGAGCGGGGGATACAATGAGCAGTTCTTC. Protein: CASSLGSGGYNEQFF. The complete variable domain, with remaining parts taken from reference TRBV7-2 and TRBJ2-1, reads GAGVSQSPSNKVTEKGKDVELRCDPISGHTALYWYRQSLGQGLEFLIYFQGNSAPDKSGLPSDRFSAERTGGSVSTLTIQRTQQEDSAVYLCASSLGSGGYNEQFFGPGTRLTVL.

The V gene is TRBV28, the J gene TRBJ2-1; TRBD2 might be the D (6 bases). The CDR3 loop spans 18 amino acids. Per germline, CDR1 MDHEN and CDR2 SYDVKM. The ends were cut back, 5 bases at V and 0 bases at J, with 20 bases in the middle. This CDR3 is CASSLLGGAQHSYNEQFF. The CDR3 region has the DNA TGTGCCAGCAGTCTCCTAGGAGGGGCCCAACACTCCTACAATGAGCAGTTCTTC.

The V gene is TRBV30, the J gene TRBJ2-3, with D uncertain. Germline CDR1 GTSNPN, CDR2 SVGIG (reference sequence). The CDR3 has 14 residues. Trimming removed 4 bases at V and 0 bases at J, with 11 bases between. The CDR3 sequence: CAWTGFVSTDTQYF. The CDR3 bases are TGTGCCTGGACTGGCTTCGTTAGCACAGATACGCAGTATTTT.

Notes on this clone: The junction departs from the called germline gene at one end, perhaps through a read error. The chain combines TRBV13 with TRBJ1-3; D not resolved. The CDR3 runs 13 residues. The germline V gene encodes CDR1 PRHDT and CDR2 FYEKMQ (reference sequence). This CDR3 reads CASSRFSGNTIYF. CDR3 coding DNA: TGTGCCAGCAGCCGGTTTTCTGGTAACACCATATATTTT. Variable domain in full (rest from reference TRBV13 and TRBJ1-3): AAGVIQSPRHLIKEKRETATLKCYPIPRHDTVYWYQQGPGQDPQFLISFYEKMQSDKGSIPDRFSAQQFSDYHSELNMSSLELGDSALYFCASSRFSGNTIYFGEGSWLTVV.

The chain joins TRBV4-2 to TRBJ2-1, with TRBD2 matching over 12 bases. CDR1 is LGHNA, CDR2 YNFKEQ, per germline. The CDR3 length is 16 residues. J was trimmed by 5 bases and V by 1 base; bases with no gene match: 3. In DNA form, the CDR3 reads TGTGCCAGCAGCCAAGCAGGACTAGCGGGGCACAATGAGCAGTTCTTC. Protein product: CASSQAGLAGHNEQFF.

The chain joins TRBV7-2 to TRBJ1-5; 8 bases align to TRBD1. The junction had 0 bases not matched to a gene; V was cut back by 3 bases and J by 5 bases. Germline CDR1 is SGHTA and CDR2 is FQGNSA. CDR3 length equals 13 residues. CDR3 protein: CASSLTGDQPQHF. CDR3 nucleotide sequence: TGTGCCAGCAGCTTGACAGGGGATCAGCCCCAGCATTTT.

The rearrangement links TRBV6-5 to TRBJ1-1; D perhaps matches TRBD1 (6 bases). V was clipped by 8 bases and J by 5 bases, with 18 bases between them. The CDR3 loop spans 14 amino acids. Germline values: CDR1 MNHEY, CDR2 SVGAGI. The CDR3 nucleotides read TGTGCCAGCCTGAGGGGGGGCGCGGGAACTGAAGCTTTCTTT. Amino acids: CASLRGGAGTEAFF.

J is TRBJ2-7 and V is TRBV27; possibly TRBD1 for D (7 bases). Germline V gives CDR1 MNHEY, CDR2 SMNVEV (reference sequence). V gave up 3 bases and J gave up 7 bases, with 16 bases separating them. The CDR3 has 14 amino acids. The CDR3 loop is CASSFGQVGREQYF. The DNA for the CDR3 is TGTGCCAGCAGTTTCGGACAGGTCGGGAGAGAGCAGTACTTC.

The chain joins TRBV6-5 to TRBJ1-1, with D unresolved. The germline V and J ends were trimmed by 0 bases and 1 base, with 6 bases remaining between them. CDR1 and CDR2 from the germline V gene are MNHEY and SVGAGI. There are 14 residues in the CDR3. The DNA for the CDR3 is TGTGCCAGCAGTTACTCGTCATCGAACACTGAAGCTTTCTTT. It specifies CASSYSSSNTEAFF.

This clone came up a few times. V usage is TRBV4-3 and J usage is TRBJ1-2; no reliable D call. The germline V gene encodes CDR1 LGHNA and CDR2 YSLEER. Trimming cost V 2 bases and J 8 bases, with 18 bases left between them. The CDR3 runs to 15 residues. This chain's CDR3 is CASSQRGSSEEGYTF. The DNA for the CDR3 is TGCGCCAGCAGCCAAAGAGGGTCATCCGAGGAGGGCTACACCTTC.

The chain is built from TRBV7-8 and TRBJ1-3; possible D gene TRBD1, 6 bases. CDR1 and CDR2 (germline): SGHVS, FQNEAQ. Trimming removed 6 bases at V and 0 bases at J, with 6 bases between. The CDR3 runs 13 residues. CDR3 in DNA: TGTGCCAGCAGGACAGGCTCTGGAAACACCATATATTTT. Translation gives CASRTGSGNTIYF.

The gene calls are TRBV7-9 and TRBJ2-7; D is ambiguous. Germline CDR1 SEHNR, CDR2 FQNEAQ (reference sequence). This CDR3 has 12 amino acids. V dropped 1 base and J dropped 8 bases, with 9 bases sitting between them. The CDR3: CASSLGMYKQYF. CDR3 DNA: TGTGCCAGCAGCTTAGGAATGTACAAGCAGTACTTC.

This clone was counted between two and nine times. The J gene is TRBJ2-7, the V gene TRBV6-6, with TRBD2 identical over 9 bases. The trim removed 4 bases at V and 1 base at J, leaving 2 bases unmatched. Germline V gene sequence: CDR1 MNHNY, CDR2 SVGAGI (reference sequence). The length of the CDR3 is 14 residues. The chain's CDR3 is CASSLAGASYEQYF. CDR3 coding DNA: TGTGCCAGCAGTTTAGCGGGGGCGTCCTACGAGCAGTACTTC.

This chain's CDR3 is CASTPEVYNSPLHF. The CDR3 region has the DNA TGTGCCAGCACCCCAGAGGTCTATAATTCACCCCTCCACTTT. The rearrangement links TRBV28 to TRBJ1-6; D uncertain. This CDR3 is 14 amino acids long. Germline assignment: CDR1 MDHEN and CDR2 SYDVKM. The germline V and J ends were trimmed by 7 bases and 3 bases, with 10 bases remaining between them.

The V and J genes are TRBV6-4 and TRBJ1-1; no firm D call. CDR1 is MRHNA and CDR2 is SNTAGT in the germline V gene. This CDR3 has 13 amino acids. V was shortened by 8 bases and J by 4 bases, with 14 bases between the two germline ends. CDR3 DNA: TGTGCCAGCGCCGTTCTCGTCGGCACTGAAGCTTTCTTT. Translating gives CASAVLVGTEAFF.

The chain combines TRBV9 with TRBJ1-3; a weak D match, TRBD1 (6 bases). Germline CDR1 is SGDLS and CDR2 is YYNGEE. The ends were cut back, 4 bases at V and 2 bases at J, with 10 bases in the middle. This CDR3 has 14 amino acids. The CDR3 loop is CASSPWDTGNTIYF. The CDR3 DNA follows: TGTGCCAGCAGCCCTTGGGACACTGGAAACACCATATATTTT.

The chain carries TRBV28 and TRBJ1-4, with 8 bases matching TRBD1. The trim removed 3 bases at V and 7 bases at J, leaving 4 bases unmatched. The CDR3 covers 14 residues. CDR1 and CDR2 from the germline V gene are MDHEN and SYDVKM. DNA for the CDR3: TGTGCCAGCAGTTTTCGGGACAGGACTGAAAAACTGTTTTTT. It is translated as CASSFRDRTEKLFF.

The table lists this clone with a count of one. The DNA of the CDR3 is TGTGCCAGCAGTGGCACCCGGAGAGGGCTTTCAAAGGGTGGCTACACCTTC. The encoded protein is CASSGTRRGLSKGGYTF. V usage is TRBV6-1 and J usage is TRBJ1-2; D gene unclear. The V and J ends lost 4 bases and 7 bases respectively, with 25 bases between them. This CDR3 spans 17 amino acids. Looked up from germline, CDR1 is MNHNS and CDR2 is SASEGT.

The rearrangement joins TRBV14 to TRBJ1-3, with D unresolved. Germline V gene data show CDR1 as SGHDN and CDR2 as FVKESK. V lost 8 bases and J lost 9, with 20 bases in between. There are 14 residues in the CDR3. CDR3 region: CASRTGRAYSTIYF. DNA of the CDR3: TGTGCCAGCCGCACGGGGAGAGCCTACAGCACCATATATTTT.

The gene calls are TRBV28 and TRBJ1-4, with D maybe TRBD1 (5 bases). Trimming took 1 base from V and 0 from J, leaving 12 bases between them. CDR1 and CDR2 (germline): MDHEN, SYDVKM. CDR3 length: 17 residues. CDR3: CASSLYRDSATNEKLFF. The CDR3 DNA follows: TGTGCCAGCAGTTTATATAGGGACTCCGCAACTAATGAAAAACTGTTTTTT.

This rearrangement joins TRBV19 to TRBJ2-6; D is unresolved. This CDR3 is built from 18 residues. The germline V gene has CDR1 LNHDA and CDR2 SQIVND (reference sequence). Trimming cost V 5 bases and J 0 bases, with 17 bases left between them. The CDR3 protein is CASSGTGSLISGANVLTF. DNA of the CDR3: TGTGCCAGTAGTGGAACCGGGTCCCTTATCTCTGGGGCCAACGTCCTGACTTTC.